Below are 9 T cell receptor beta chains sequenced from a single sample in a study of cytomegalovirus exposure and HLA in healthy donors. The PCR had 60 Vbeta and 13 Jbeta primers. Clones were read by immunoSEQ multiplex PCR, and TCRdb kept only the in-frame ones, dropping some. Across tens of thousands of clones, the top ten clones capture approximately 1.5% of the sample. What was sequenced was PBMCs. The receptors stem from a woman aged 55-75 years in good health and CMV-seronegative.

This chain uses TRBV19 with TRBJ1-1, with D possibly matching TRBD1 (5 bases). Trimming shortened V by 7 bases and J by 3 bases, and 15 bases separated the two germline ends. Germline V gene data show CDR1 as LNHDA and CDR2 as SQIVND (reference sequence). CDR3 length equals 14 residues. Here the CDR3 DNA reads TGTGCCAGTAAAAGACAGTCGGTGGACACTGAAGCTTTCTTT. It codes for CASKRQSVDTEAFF.

The chain carries TRBV7-2 and TRBJ1-2; 7 nucleotides align to TRBD1. The CDR3 is 15 amino acids. With 6 bases clipped from V and 2 bases from J, the junction kept 9 bases outside the gene matches. Germline lookup yields CDR1 SGHTA and CDR2 FQGNSA. This chain's CDR3 is CASRLRTGDNYGYTF. For the CDR3, the DNA is TGTGCCAGCAGACTCCGGACAGGCGACAACTATGGCTACACCTTC.

V and J are TRBV10-1 and TRBJ2-4, with TRBD1 matching over 10 bases. Germline V gives CDR1 WNHNN, CDR2 SYGVQD (reference sequence). V shed 2 bases, J shed 4 bases, and the junction held 2 bases outside the gene matches. The CDR3 contains 15 residues. This chain's CDR3 is CASSEGTGAKNIQYF. The CDR3 DNA reads TGCGCCAGCAGTGAGGGGACAGGGGCAAAAAACATTCAGTACTTC.

The chain employs TRBV5-1 and TRBJ2-3; no firm D call. V lost 4 bases and J lost 1, with 7 bases in between. The CDR3 consists of 13 residues. Per the germline V gene, CDR1 is SGHRS and CDR2 is YFSETQ. The CDR3 region has the DNA TGCGCCAGCAGCACCCAGGGCACAGATACGCAGTATTTT. It is translated as CASSTQGTDTQYF.

This chain uses TRBV11-2 with TRBJ2-5; 10 bases agree with TRBD2. CDR3 size: 16 residues. Germline V lookup: CDR1 SGHAT, CDR2 FQNNGV. Trimming cost V 5 bases and J 2 bases; bases outside gene matches: 8. The CDR3 sequence: CASSHIAGGRQETQYF. In nucleotides, the CDR3 is TGTGCCAGCAGCCACATAGCGGGAGGTCGACAAGAGACCCAGTACTTC.

The V and J genes are TRBV13 and TRBJ1-2; D perhaps matches TRBD1 (5 bases). Looked up from germline, CDR1 is PRHDT and CDR2 is FYEKMQ (reference sequence). V dropped 4 bases and J dropped 6 bases, with 12 bases sitting between them. The CDR3 runs 13 residues. The DNA of the CDR3 is TGTGCCAGCAGCTCTCAAAACAGGAATGGCTACACCTTC. Translated: CASSSQNRNGYTF.

The chain carries TRBV15 and TRBJ1-4, with 8 bases aligning to TRBD1. CDR3 length: 15 residues. Germline V gene data show CDR1 as LNHNV and CDR2 as YYDKDF (reference sequence). The V segment lost 4 bases and the J segment 5 bases; nucleotides outside the gene matches: 6. CDR3: CATSMRGQENEKLFF. CDR3 DNA: TGTGCCACCAGCATGCGGGGACAGGAGAATGAAAAACTGTTTTTT.

The chain couples TRBV7-8 to TRBJ1-5; D is undetermined. The CDR3 extends over 13 amino acids. Per the germline V gene, CDR1 is SGHVS and CDR2 is FQNEAQ. V lost 5 bases and J 4 bases, leaving 9 bases between the germline ends. CDR3 amino acids: CASSLRGNQPQHF. The CDR3 DNA sequence: TGTGCCAGCAGCCTACGAGGGAATCAGCCCCAGCATTTT. Variable domain in full (rest from reference TRBV7-8 and TRBJ1-5): GAGVSQSPRYKVAKRGQDVALRCDPISGHVSLFWYQQALGQGPEFLTYFQNEAQLDKSGLPSDRFFAERPEGSVSTLKIQRTQQEDSAVYLCASSLRGNQPQHFGDGTRLSIL.

V usage is TRBV7-8 and J usage is TRBJ2-7; D perhaps matches TRBD1 (5 bases). The CDR3 is 15 residues long. In germline, CDR1 is SGHVS, CDR2 FQNEAQ. Trimming stripped 1 base from V and 2 bases from J, with 12 bases between. The CDR3 nucleotides are TGTGCCAGCAGCTTAGGGCCAGGGCTAACCTACGAGCAGTACTTC. Amino acid sequence: CASSLGPGLTYEQYF.